The rows below give T cell receptor beta chains drawn from one sample of a study of cytomegalovirus exposure and HLA in healthy donors. Method: immunoSEQ multiplex PCR; TCRdb's copy keeps in-frame clones and lacks some. Of approximately 160,000 clones listed, around 78% are singletons. The sample taken for sequencing was PBMCs. The receptors stem from a woman between 35 and 50 years old in good health and CMV-seronegative. Each CDR3 is given with its conserved first and last residue. A D gene is named only where the DNA matches it firmly. Not every row has a clone size; where given, it reads once, few, many or a size class.

TRBV18	TRBJ2-7	TRBD2	.	TGTGCCAGCTCACCGGGGACTAGCGGGAGAACGAACGAGCAGTACTTC	CASSPGTSGRTNEQYF
TRBV27	TRBJ2-7	.	.	TGTGCCAGCAGCGCACGTTGGACTACCGAGCAGTACTTC	CASSARWTTEQYF
TRBV6-6	TRBJ2-1	TRBD2	.	TGTGCCAGCAGCCCCGTTCTAGCGGGAGGGCCGGAGCAGTTCTTC	CASSPVLAGGPEQFF
TRBV5-1	TRBJ1-4	.	.	TGCGCCAGCAGCTTAGCCAGCACGGGTGAAAAACTGTTTTTT	CASSLASTGEKLFF
TRBV5-1	TRBJ2-1	TRBD2	.	TGCGCCAGCAGCTTTACTAGCGCCAATGAGCAGTTCTTC	CASSFTSANEQFF
TRBV5-1	TRBJ2-1	.	.	TGCGCCAGCAGCTTGGGCCCTGGGAGGAGCTCCTACAATGAGCAGTTCTTC	CASSLGPGRSSYNEQFF
TRBV10-3	TRBJ1-5	.	.	TGTGCCATCAGTGAGTCCCAGAGGGGGAAGGGGCGTCAGCCCCAGCATTTT	CAISESQRGKGRQPQHF
TRBV5-4	TRBJ1-2	.	.	TGTGCCAGCTCGTTCGAGTCCTCCTATGGCTACACCTTC	CASSFESSYGYTF
TRBV7-9	TRBJ2-1	TRBD2	.	TGTGCCAGCAGCTTTAGCGGGAGGTACAATGAGCAGTTCTTC	CASSFSGRYNEQFF
TRBV9	TRBJ1-4	.	few	TGTGCCAGCAGCGTAGGGGGGGGAAGCGGTGAAAAACTGTTTTTT	CASSVGGGSGEKLFF
TRBV18	TRBJ1-1	TRBD1	.	TGTGCCAGCTCACCACCTGGGACAGGGCCCGTAGCTTTCTTT	CASSPPGTGPVAFF
TRBV2	TRBJ2-3	.	.	TGTGCCAGCATAGGAGGGATAGGTACGCAGTATTTT	CASIGGIGTQYF
TRBV27	TRBJ2-7	TRBD2	.	TGTGCCAGCAGTTTGGCTAGCGGGACCGGCGCGTACGAGCAGTACTTC	CASSLASGTGAYEQYF
TRBV6-5	TRBJ2-7	TRBD2	once	TGTGCCAGCAGTTACTCGGGGACTAGCGGGAGGTACGAGCAGTACTTC	CASSYSGTSGRYEQYF
TRBV5-6	TRBJ2-7	.	.	TGTGCCAGCAGCTTGGGTATCTACGAGCAGTACTTC	CASSLGIYEQYF
TRBV5-1	TRBJ2-3	TRBD2	.	TGCGCCAGCAGCTTCCTGGGACTAGCGGGTGGATCTAGCACAGATACGCAGTATTTT	CASSFLGLAGGSSTDTQYF
TRBV15	TRBJ2-7	TRBD2	.	TGTGCCACCAGCAGGGTGCTTCTAGCGGGAGTTCCTAGTCCCTCCGAGCAGTACTTC	CATSRVLLAGVPSPSEQYF
TRBV7-8	TRBJ2-6	.	.	TGTGCCAGCAGCTCGTCCTACGGGGTCCCCCTCCCTGGGGCCAACGTCCTGACTTTC	CASSSSYGVPLPGANVLTF